The TCR beta chain described here comes from a study of cytomegalovirus exposure and HLA in healthy donors. Study-level points and caveats: Presence/absence analyses assumed roughly uniform sequencing depth across donors. Productive rates of about 87% or about 30% were seen for most TCR beta V segments in an earlier analysis.

To note about this clone: The antigen is not known.

The ends were cut back, 5 bases at V and 6 bases at J, with 20 bases in the middle. The CDR3 loop spans 16 amino acids. Germline CDR1 reads SGHAT; CDR2 reads FQNNGV. It was with 60 Vbeta and 13 Jbeta primers that the PCR ran. TCRdb's copy holds only in-frame clones and misses some; the assay was immunoSEQ multiplex PCR. The sample lists around 190,000 clones; roughly 85% were seen once. Sequencing was performed on PBMCs. The rearrangement links TRBV11-2 to TRBJ1-5, with a tentative D call TRBD1 (5 bases). This receptor was identified in a woman aged 50 to 60 in good health and CMV-seronegative. This CDR3 is CASSPGAGRRIQPQHF. CDR3 bases: TGTGCCAGCAGCCCCGGCGCGGGGCGCCGGATTCAGCCCCAGCATTTT.